The 3 T cell receptor beta chains below come from one sample, sequenced in a study of cytomegalovirus exposure and HLA in healthy donors. The PCR was carried out with 60 Vbeta primers and 13 Jbeta primers. The method was immunoSEQ multiplex PCR; TCRdb's version includes in-frame clones alone and lacks a portion of them. Here the sample spans under 150,000 clones, less than 80% being singletons. The source material was PBMCs. These receptors all stem from a man aged 50-59 years in good health and CMV-seropositive.

The rearrangement uses TRBV7-2 and TRBJ2-1, with D unclear. CDR1 is SGHTA, CDR2 FQGNSA, per germline. V lost 0 bases to trimming and J lost 5 bases, with 11 bases between them. This CDR3 is 15 amino acids long. The CDR3 nucleotides are TGTGCCAGCAGCTTAGCGGTGTACTTCGACAATGAGCAGTTCTTC. Translation gives CASSLAVYFDNEQFF.

In this sample, this clone turned up once. The chain is built from TRBV5-1 and TRBJ2-2, with 9 bases fitting TRBD1. Germline V gene lookup returns CDR1 SGHRS and CDR2 YFSETQ. This CDR3 contains 15 residues. The ends lost 2 bases at V and 4 bases at J; junction bases unmatched: 3. The chain's CDR3 is CASSFGTGPTGELFF. The CDR3 coding sequence is TGCGCCAGCAGCTTTGGGACAGGGCCCACCGGGGAGCTGTTTTTT.

This chain joins TRBV11-3 and TRBJ2-1, with a possible D match to TRBD1 (8 bases). Germline V lookup: CDR1 SGHNT, CDR2 YENEEA. With 5 bases removed from V and 7 bases from J, the gap between germline ends came to 18 bases. This CDR3 spans 15 amino acids. The CDR3 region has the DNA TGTGCCAGCAGCCCACTCGGACAGGGAGGGAATGAGCAGTTCTTC. Its translation is CASSPLGQGGNEQFF.